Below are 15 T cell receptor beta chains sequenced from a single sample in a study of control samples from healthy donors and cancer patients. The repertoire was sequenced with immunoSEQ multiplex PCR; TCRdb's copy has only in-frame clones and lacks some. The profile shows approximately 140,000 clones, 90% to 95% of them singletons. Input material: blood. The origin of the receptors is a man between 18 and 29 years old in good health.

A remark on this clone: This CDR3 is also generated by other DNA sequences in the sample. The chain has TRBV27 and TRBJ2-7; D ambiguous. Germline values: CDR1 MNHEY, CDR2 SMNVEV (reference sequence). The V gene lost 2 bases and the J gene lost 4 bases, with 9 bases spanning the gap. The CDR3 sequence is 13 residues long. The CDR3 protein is CASSLRTGYEQYF. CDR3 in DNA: TGTGCCAGCAGTTTACGCACTGGATACGAGCAGTACTTC.

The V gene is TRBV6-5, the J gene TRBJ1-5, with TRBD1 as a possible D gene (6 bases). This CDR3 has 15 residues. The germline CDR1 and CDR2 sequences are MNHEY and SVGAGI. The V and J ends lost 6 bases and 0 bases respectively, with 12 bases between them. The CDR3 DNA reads TGTGCCAGCAGCCGACGGACAGCTAGCAATCAGCCCCAGCATTTT. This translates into CASSRRTASNQPQHF.

Here the CDR3 reads CASSLGVGELFF. The CDR3 DNA is TGTGCCAGCAGCTTAGGGGTGGGGGAGCTGTTTTTT. The chain has TRBV7-2 and TRBJ2-2; no clear D gene. CDR1 and CDR2 (germline): SGHTA, FQGNSA. The CDR3 runs 12 residues. Trimming stripped 1 base from V and 8 bases from J, with 5 bases between. Looking up the rest from reference TRBV7-2 and TRBJ2-2 gives the full variable domain: GAGVSQSPSNKVTEKGKDVELRCDPISGHTALYWYRQSLGQGLEFLIYFQGNSAPDKSGLPSDRFSAERTGGSVSTLTIQRTQQEDSAVYLCASSLGVGELFFGEGSRLTVL.

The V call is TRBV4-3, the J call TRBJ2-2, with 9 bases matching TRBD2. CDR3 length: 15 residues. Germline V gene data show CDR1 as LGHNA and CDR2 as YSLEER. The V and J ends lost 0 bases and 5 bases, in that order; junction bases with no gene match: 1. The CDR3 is CASSQDSGSTGELFF. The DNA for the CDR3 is TGCGCCAGCAGCCAAGATAGCGGGAGTACCGGGGAGCTGTTTTTT.

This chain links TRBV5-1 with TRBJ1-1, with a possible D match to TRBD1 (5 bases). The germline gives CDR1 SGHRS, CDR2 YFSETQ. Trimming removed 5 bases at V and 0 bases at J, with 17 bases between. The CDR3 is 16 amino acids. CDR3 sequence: CASRPEGKAMNTEAFF. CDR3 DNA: TGCGCCAGCAGACCCGAGGGGAAAGCAATGAACACTGAAGCTTTCTTT.

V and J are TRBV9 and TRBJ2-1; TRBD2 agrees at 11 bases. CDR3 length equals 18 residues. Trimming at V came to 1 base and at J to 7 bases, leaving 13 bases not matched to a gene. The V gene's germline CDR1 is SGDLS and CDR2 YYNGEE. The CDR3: CASSVSPLAGGPVNEQFF. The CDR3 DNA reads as TGTGCCAGCAGCGTATCCCCCTTAGCGGGAGGGCCTGTTAATGAGCAGTTCTTC.

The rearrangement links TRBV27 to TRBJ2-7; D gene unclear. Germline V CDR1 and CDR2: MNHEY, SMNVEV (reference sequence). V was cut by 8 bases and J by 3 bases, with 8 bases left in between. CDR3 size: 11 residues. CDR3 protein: CASRADYEQYF. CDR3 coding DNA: TGTGCCAGCCGGGCGGACTACGAGCAGTACTTC.

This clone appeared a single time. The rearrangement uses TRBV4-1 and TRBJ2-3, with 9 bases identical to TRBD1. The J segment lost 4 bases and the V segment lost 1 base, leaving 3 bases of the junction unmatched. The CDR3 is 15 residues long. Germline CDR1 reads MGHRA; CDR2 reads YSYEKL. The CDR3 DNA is TGCGCCAGCAGCCAAGGGACAGGGGCCCCAGATACGCAGTATTTT. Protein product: CASSQGTGAPDTQYF.

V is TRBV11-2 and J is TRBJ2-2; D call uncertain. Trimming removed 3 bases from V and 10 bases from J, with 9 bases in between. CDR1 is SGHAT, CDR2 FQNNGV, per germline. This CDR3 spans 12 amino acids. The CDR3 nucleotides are TGTGCCAGCAGCTTTCGTCACTTGGAGCTGTTTTTT. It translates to CASSFRHLELFF.

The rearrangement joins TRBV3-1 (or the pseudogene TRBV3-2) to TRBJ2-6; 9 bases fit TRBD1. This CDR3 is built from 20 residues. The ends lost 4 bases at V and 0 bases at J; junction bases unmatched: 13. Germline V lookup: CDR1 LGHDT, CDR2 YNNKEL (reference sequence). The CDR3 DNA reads TGTGCCAGCAGCCCTACCCCCCCCGGGACAGGGAGCTCTGGGGCCAACGTCCTGACTTTC. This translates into CASSPTPPGTGSSGANVLTF.

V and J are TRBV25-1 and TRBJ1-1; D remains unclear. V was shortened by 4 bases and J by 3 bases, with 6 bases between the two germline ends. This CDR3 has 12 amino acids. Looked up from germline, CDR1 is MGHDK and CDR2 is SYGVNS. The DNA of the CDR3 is TGTGCCAGCAGTGCTACAGACACTGAAGCTTTCTTT. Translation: CASSATDTEAFF.

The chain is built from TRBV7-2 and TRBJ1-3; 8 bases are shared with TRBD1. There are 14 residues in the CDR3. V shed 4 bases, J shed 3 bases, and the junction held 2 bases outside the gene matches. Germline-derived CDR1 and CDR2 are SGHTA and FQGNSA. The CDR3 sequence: CASSSGQVGNTIYF. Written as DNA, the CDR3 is TGTGCCAGCAGCTCGGGACAGGTTGGAAACACCATATATTTT.

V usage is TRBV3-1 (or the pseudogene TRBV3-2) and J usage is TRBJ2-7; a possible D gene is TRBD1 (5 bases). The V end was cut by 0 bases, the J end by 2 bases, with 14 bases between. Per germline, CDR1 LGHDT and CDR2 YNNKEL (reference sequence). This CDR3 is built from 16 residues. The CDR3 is CASSQEWGRKTYEQYF. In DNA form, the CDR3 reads TGTGCCAGCAGCCAAGAGTGGGGCAGGAAGACCTACGAGCAGTACTTC.

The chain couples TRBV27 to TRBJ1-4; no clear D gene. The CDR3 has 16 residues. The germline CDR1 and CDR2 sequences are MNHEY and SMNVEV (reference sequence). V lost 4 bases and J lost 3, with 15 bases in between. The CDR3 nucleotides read TGTGCCAGCAGTTCCTTTCGGCAGGCTTCTAATGAAAAACTGTTTTTT. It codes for CASSSFRQASNEKLFF.

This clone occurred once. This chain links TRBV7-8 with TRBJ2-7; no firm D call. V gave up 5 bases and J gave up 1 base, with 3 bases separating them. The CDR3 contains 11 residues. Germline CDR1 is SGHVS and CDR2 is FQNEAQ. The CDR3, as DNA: TGTGCCAGCAGCAAGTCCTACGAGCAGTACTTC. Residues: CASSKSYEQYF.